This T cell receptor (beta chain) stems from a study of tumor-infiltrating lymphocytes in localized non-small cell lung cancer. At the level of the study: From each patient, both tumor and uninvolved lung, non-adjacent to tumor, were sampled.

This clone was counted between two and nine times. Profiled with immunoSEQ multiplex PCR; TCRdb holds only in-frame clones, not every one. The table lists over 7,000 clones, approximately 79% of them singletons. The V gene lost 0 bases and the J gene lost 7 bases, with 15 bases spanning the gap. Germline CDR1 and CDR2: SNHLY and FYNNEI. There are 15 residues in the CDR3. Material for sequencing was uninvolved lung tissue not adjacent to the tumor. The receptor's source is a human donor with non-small cell lung cancer. The V gene is TRBV2, the J gene TRBJ1-2; D is uncertain. CDR3 DNA: TGTGCCAGCAGTGAAGCGTTGGGCAGATCAGGTGGCTACACCTTC. Amino acids: CASSEALGRSGGYTF.